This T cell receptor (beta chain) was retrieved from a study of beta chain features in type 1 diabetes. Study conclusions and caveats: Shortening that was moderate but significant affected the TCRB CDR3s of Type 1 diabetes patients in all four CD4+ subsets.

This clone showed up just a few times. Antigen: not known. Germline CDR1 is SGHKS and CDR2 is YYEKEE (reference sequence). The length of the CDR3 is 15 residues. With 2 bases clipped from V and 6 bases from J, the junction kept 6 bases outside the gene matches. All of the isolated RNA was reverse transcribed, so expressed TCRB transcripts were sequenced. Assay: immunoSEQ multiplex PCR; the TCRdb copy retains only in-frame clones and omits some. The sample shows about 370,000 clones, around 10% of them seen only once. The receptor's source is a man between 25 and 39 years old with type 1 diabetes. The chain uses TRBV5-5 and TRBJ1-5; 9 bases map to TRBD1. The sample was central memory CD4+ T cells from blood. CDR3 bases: TGTGCCAGCAGCTTATGGACAGGGGCAGGTCAGCCCCAGCATTTT. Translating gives CASSLWTGAGQPQHF.